This entry concerns a single T cell receptor (beta chain). Antigen unknown. In germline, CDR1 is MDHEN, CDR2 SYDVKM. The CDR3 covers 16 residues. V lost 2 bases and J lost 4, with 17 bases in between. One entry per CDR3 protein results from TCRdb running MiXCR on the PCR reads. The data show around 470,000 distinct CDR3 sequences, with about 25% seen just once and under 0.8% held by the top ten. This specimen belongs to a study of molecular identifiers for immune sequencing clone quantification. Findings and caveats of the study: Whereas clones above 20 RNA copies held under 1% of naive-cell molecules, they held over 99% of effector molecules. Identical barcode-sharing TCR molecules could lead to underestimated sizes for highly expanded clones.

This chain links TRBV28 with TRBJ1-2, with D maybe TRBD1 (6 bases). Source material: naive CD8+ T cells from blood, with Jurkat cell RNA spiked in. Subset given: FACS-sorted CD8+CD4-CCR7+CD45RA+ naive T cells. The sequence derives from a human donor in good health. Some libraries in this study had Jurkat cell RNA spiked in. As DNA, the CDR3 is TGTGCCAGCAGTTTAATCCGGGGCGGCAGGGGCTATGGCTACACCTTC. Its translation: CASSLIRGGRGYGYTF.